This is a list of T cell receptor beta chains from one sample in a study of blood T cell repertoires in COVID-19. Method: immunoSEQ multiplex PCR; TCRdb's copy keeps in-frame clones and lacks some. Among a few hundred thousand clones, about 86% were seen once, and the ten largest hold approximately 1.3%. Sequencing was done on a sample of peripheral blood. The receptors originated from a woman in her forties or fifties with acute or convalescent COVID-19. The conserved cysteine and the conserved F or W are not part of the CDR3 here. D genes are given only for firm matches. Size tells how often a clone was seen (once, few, many) or the class of an expanded clone, and some rows leave it out.

>-|TRBD2|TRBV7-9
ASSLLAGGTDTQY
>-|-|TRBV11-2
ASSLTEKAF
>-|-|TRBV15
ATSRDHREQGWNQPQH
>once|TRBD1|TRBV6-6
ATHRGDTDTQY
>-|TRBD1|TRBV5-4
ASSLPAGGNTEAF
>-|-|TRBV3-1/TRBV3-2
ASSQQGNTGELF
>-|TRBD1|TRBV3-1/TRBV3-2
ASSPQGSNKQPQH
>-|-|TRBV27
ASSLAGEQPQH
>few|TRBD1|TRBV10-3
AISESTTGDGYT
>-|-|TRBV28
ASSLSVAERGYT
>-|-|TRBV9
ASSVGDKDTQY
>-|-|TRBV9
ASSFTIRFSGANVLT
>-|TRBD1|TRBV6-6
ASSHGTDYGYT
>-|TRBD2|TRBV7-2
ASSPGGRGEETQY
>-|TRBD2|TRBV9
ASSPVGLAGPNEQF
>-|-|TRBV19
ASSSPTGRETQY
>-|-|TRBV6-2/TRBV6-3
ASSYSIGEGWTEAF
>-|TRBD1|TRBV3-1/TRBV3-2
ASSQWTGGESPLH
>-|-|TRBV27
ASSPTPTTGTDTQY
>-|TRBD1|TRBV28
ATHRGNYGYT
>-|TRBD1|TRBV14
ASSQERGQGYTGELF
>-|-|TRBV5-1
ASSLWAGAQNTEAF
>-|-|TRBV19
ASSKTGGLNYGYT
>-|TRBD1|TRBV7-3
ASTRDSSYNSPLH
>-|TRBD1|TRBV6-4
ASSDPRQGGSYGYT
>-|TRBD1|TRBV6-6
ASRRDRADGYT
>-|TRBD2|TRBV6-2/TRBV6-3
ASSYREVDDTQY
>-|-|TRBV7-2
ASSPNQETQY
>-|-|TRBV24-1
ATSDPISGEIR
>-|TRBD1|TRBV27
ASSSQGGTEAF
>-|-|TRBV9
ASSVVSGSTTDTQY
>-|-|TRBV7-2
ASSLGTVNYEQY
>-|TRBD1|TRBV6-5
ASSPDRVGEKLF
>-|TRBD1|TRBV5-4
ASSSGQLNTIY
>-|-|TRBV3-1/TRBV3-2
ASSLARAHEQY
>-|-|TRBV11-3
ASSSLRDTEAF
>once|-|TRBV12-3/TRBV12-4
ASRKLRDTQY
>once|TRBD2|TRBV6-5
ASSYSFGGGSNEQF